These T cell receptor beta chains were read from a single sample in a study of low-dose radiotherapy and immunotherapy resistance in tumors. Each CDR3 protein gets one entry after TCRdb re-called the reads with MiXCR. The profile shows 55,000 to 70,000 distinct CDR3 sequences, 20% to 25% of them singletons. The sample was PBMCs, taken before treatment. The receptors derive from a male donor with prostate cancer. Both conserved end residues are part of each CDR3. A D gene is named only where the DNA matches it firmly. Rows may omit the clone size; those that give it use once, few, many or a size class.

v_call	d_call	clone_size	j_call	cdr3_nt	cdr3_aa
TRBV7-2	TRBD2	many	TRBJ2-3	TGTGCCAGCAGCCCCGAACCGACTAGCGGAAAGGATACGCAGTATTTT	CASSPEPTSGKDTQYF
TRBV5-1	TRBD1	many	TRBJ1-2	TGCGCCAGCAGCTCCTCGGGACAGGGAAGTGGCTACACCTTC	CASSSSGQGSGYTF
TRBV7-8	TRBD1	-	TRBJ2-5	TGTGCCAGCAGCTCCGGACAGGTCATACAAGAGACCCAGTACTTC	CASSSGQVIQETQYF
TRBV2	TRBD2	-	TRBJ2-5	TGTGCCAGCAGGGACCCTAGCGGGAGGGCTGGCCAAGAGACCCAGTACTTC	CASRDPSGRAGQETQYF
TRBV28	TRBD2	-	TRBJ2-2	TGTGCCAGCGGAATGATCGGACTAGCGGGAGGGGACACCGGGGAGCTGTTTTTT	CASGMIGLAGGDTGELFF
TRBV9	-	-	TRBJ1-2	TGTGCCAGCAGCGTAGCCCCGGACAGCCGTAACTATGGCTACACCTTC	CASSVAPDSRNYGYTF
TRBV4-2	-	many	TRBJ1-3	TGTGCCAGCAGCCAAGAGGAGTGGATAATATATTTT	CASSQEEWIIYF
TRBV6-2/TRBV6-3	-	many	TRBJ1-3	TGTGCCAGCAGTGACCCGGGACCCGGGGGAAACACCATATATTTT	CASSDPGPGGNTIYF
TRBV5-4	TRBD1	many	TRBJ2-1	TGTGCCAGCAGCTTCGGACAGGACAAGTCCGCCTACAATGAGCAGTTCTTC	CASSFGQDKSAYNEQFF
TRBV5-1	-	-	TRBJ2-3	TGCGCCAGCACCTTTAGCGCGGGATCCACAGATACGCAATATTTT	CASTFSAGSTDTQYF
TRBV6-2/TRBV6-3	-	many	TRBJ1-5	TGTGCCAGCAGTCCACGGGTTGATAGCAATCAGCCCCAGCATTTT	CASSPRVDSNQPQHF
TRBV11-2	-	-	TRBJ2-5	TGTGCCAGCAGCCTAGGGGTCCCAGAGACCCAGTACTTC	CASSLGVPETQYF
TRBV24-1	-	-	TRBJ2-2	TGTGCCACCAGAGGGTCTACGAACACCGGGGAGCTGTTTTTT	CATRGSTNTGELFF
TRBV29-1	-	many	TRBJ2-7	TGCAGCGTGGGGCCAGATTCTACTACCTACGAGCAGTACTTC	CSVGPDSTTYEQYF
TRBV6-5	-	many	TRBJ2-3	TGTGCCAGCAGTTACCCCGGCACAGATACGCAGTATTTT	CASSYPGTDTQYF
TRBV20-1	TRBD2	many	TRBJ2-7	TGCAGTGCTGGGGGGGCCCGGGGGAGAGGGACTAGCGGAACCTACGAGCAGTACTTC	CSAGGARGRGTSGTYEQYF
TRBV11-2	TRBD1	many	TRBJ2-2	TGTGCCAGCAGCTTTTTGAGGGGGCGCGCCGGGGAGCTGTTTTTT	CASSFLRGRAGELFF
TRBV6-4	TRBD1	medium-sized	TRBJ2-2	TGTGCCAGCAGACGGACAGGGGACACCGGGGAGCTGTTTTTT	CASRRTGDTGELFF
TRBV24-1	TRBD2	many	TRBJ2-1	TGTGCCACCAGTGCTTTCAGCGGGGGGGTAAATGAGCAGTTCTTC	CATSAFSGGVNEQFF
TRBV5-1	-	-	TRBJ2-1	TGCGCCAGCAGGCGAGATATAAATTCCTACAATGAGCAGTTCTTC	CASRRDINSYNEQFF
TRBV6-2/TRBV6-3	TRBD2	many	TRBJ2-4	TGTGCCAGCAGTACCCGGGGTAGCGGGACTTCTCTAGCCAAAAACATTCAGTACTTC	CASSTRGSGTSLAKNIQYF
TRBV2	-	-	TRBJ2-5	TGTGCCAGCAACCTACAGCCCAGAGAGACCCAGTACTTC	CASNLQPRETQYF
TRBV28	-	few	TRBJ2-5	TGTGCCAGCAGTGACCAAGAGACCCAGTACTTC	CASSDQETQYF
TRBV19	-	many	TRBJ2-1	TGTGCCAGTAGTATTACGGCGGGAAGCTCCTACAATGAGCAGTTCTTC	CASSITAGSSYNEQFF
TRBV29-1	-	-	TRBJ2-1	TGCAGCGTTGAAGAGGTTCTCTTCTCCTACAATGAGCAGTTCTTC	CSVEEVLFSYNEQFF
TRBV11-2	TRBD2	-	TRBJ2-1	TGTGCCAGCAGCTTTAGCCTGGGGGGGGACTACCTCAATGAGCAGTTCTTC	CASSFSLGGDYLNEQFF
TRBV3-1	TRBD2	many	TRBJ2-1	TGTGCCAGCAGCCAAGTAAGGGAGGGTGAGCAGTTCTTC	CASSQVREGEQFF
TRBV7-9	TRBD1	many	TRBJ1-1	TGTGCCAGCAGCGCGACAGGGGACACTGAAGCTTTCTTT	CASSATGDTEAFF
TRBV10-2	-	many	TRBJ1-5	TGCGCCAGCAGTCTCCCGGGAGAGTTTCAGCCCCAGCATTTT	CASSLPGEFQPQHF
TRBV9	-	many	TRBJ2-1	TGTGCCAGCAGCGCCGCCTACAATGAGCAGTTCTTC	CASSAAYNEQFF
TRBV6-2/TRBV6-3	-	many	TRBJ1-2	TGTGCCAGCAGTTCATCGGGACGGGTGAGATATGGCTACACCTTC	CASSSSGRVRYGYTF
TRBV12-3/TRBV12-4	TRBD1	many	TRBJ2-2	TGTGCCAGCACCTCTCTCCCGGGACAGGTGTCGAACACCGGGGAGCTGTTTTTT	CASTSLPGQVSNTGELFF
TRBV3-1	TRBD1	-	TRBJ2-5	TGTGCCAGCAGCGGGGGGACAGGGGGTCAAGAGACCCAGTACTTC	CASSGGTGGQETQYF
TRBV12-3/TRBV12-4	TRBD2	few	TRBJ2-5	TGTGCCAGCAGTTCTGCGGGAGGGGGAAGAGAGACCCAGTACTTC	CASSSAGGGRETQYF
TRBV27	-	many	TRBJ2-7	TGTGCCAGCATCACCCCGGGGGCAACCTACGAGCAGTACTTC	CASITPGATYEQYF
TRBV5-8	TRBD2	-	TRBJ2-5	TGTGCCAGCAGCTTAGCCATCCTAGCGGAGGGATTTGAAGAGACCCAGTACTTC	CASSLAILAEGFEETQYF
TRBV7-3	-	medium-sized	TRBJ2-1	TGTGCCAGCAGCTTAACGGGGGCGGGGAGGAATGAGCAGTTCTTC	CASSLTGAGRNEQFF
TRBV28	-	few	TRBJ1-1	TGTGCCAGCACCAACGGGGGGTCCACTGAAGCTTTCTTT	CASTNGGSTEAFF
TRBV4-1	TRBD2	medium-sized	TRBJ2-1	TGCGCCAGCAGCCTGATAGCGGGAAATGAGCAGTTCTTC	CASSLIAGNEQFF
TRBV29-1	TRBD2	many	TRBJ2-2	TGCAGCGTTGTGGGAGGGGCGGCCGCCACCGGGGAGCTGTTTTTT	CSVVGGAAATGELFF
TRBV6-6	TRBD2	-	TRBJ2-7	TGTGCCAGCAGTTACTCGATGGCTAGCGGGTCCTACGAGCAGTACTTC	CASSYSMASGSYEQYF
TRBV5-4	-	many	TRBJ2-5	TGTGCCAGCAGCCTATTCAGGGGGGGGTACCAAGAGACCCAGTACTTC	CASSLFRGGYQETQYF
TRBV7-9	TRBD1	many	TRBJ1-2	TGTGCCAGCAGCGCAGTCCGGGACAGGGGGCTCGGCTACACCTTC	CASSAVRDRGLGYTF
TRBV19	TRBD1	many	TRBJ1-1	TGTGCCAGTAGTCACCTCCGGGGGGCAGGGGGCGACTCTGAAGCTTTCTTT	CASSHLRGAGGDSEAFF
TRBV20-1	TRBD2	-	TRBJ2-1	TGCAGTGCCTCACCTCCGGGACTAGCTGGTAACAATGAGCAGTTCTTC	CSASPPGLAGNNEQFF
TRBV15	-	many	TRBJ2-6	TGTGCCACCAGCAGAGCAACAGGCTCTGGGGCCAACGTCCTGACTTTC	CATSRATGSGANVLTF
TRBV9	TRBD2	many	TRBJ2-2	TGTGCCAGCAGCGGGCGGGAGTTAGGATCCGGGGAGCTGTTTTTT	CASSGRELGSGELFF
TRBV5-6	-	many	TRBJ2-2	TGTGCCAGCAGCGCAGGGAATGCTATCGGGGAGCTGTTTTTT	CASSAGNAIGELFF
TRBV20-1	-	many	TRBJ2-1	TGCAGTGCTAGAGACCCCGGGACCCCGAAGGATGAGCAGTTCTTC	CSARDPGTPKDEQFF
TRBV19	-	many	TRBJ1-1	TGTGCCAGTAATACTCACACTGAAGCTTTCTTT	CASNTHTEAFF
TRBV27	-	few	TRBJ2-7	TGTGCCAGCAGTTTCACGGTCGCAGCCGAGCAGTACTTC	CASSFTVAAEQYF
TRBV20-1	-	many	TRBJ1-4	TGCAGTGCCTGGGACCTTAATGAAAAACTGTTTTTT	CSAWDLNEKLFF
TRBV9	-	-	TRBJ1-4	-	CASSDRGASNEKLFFF
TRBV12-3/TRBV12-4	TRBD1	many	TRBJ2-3	TGTGCCAGCAACGCGGGACAGGGGGAGAGGGGTACGCAGTATTTT	CASNAGQGERGTQYF
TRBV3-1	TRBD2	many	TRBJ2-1	TGTGCCAGCAGCCCCCCAGCTAGCGGATACAATGAGCAGTTCTTC	CASSPPASGYNEQFF
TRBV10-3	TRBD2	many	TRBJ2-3	TGTGCCATCACCCAAGCTAGCGGGCCCACAGATACGCAGTATTTT	CAITQASGPTDTQYF
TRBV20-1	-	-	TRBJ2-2	TGCAGTGCTAAGGGGACTCTGAACACCGGGGAGCTGTTTTTT	CSAKGTLNTGELFF
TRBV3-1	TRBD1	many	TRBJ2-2	TGTGCCAGCAGCCAAAGACAGGGTGGAGGCACCGGGGAGCTGTTTTTT	CASSQRQGGGTGELFF